This T cell receptor (beta chain) was documented in a study of read filtering for tumor transcriptome and immune sequencing. With V trimmed by 3 bases and J by 5 bases, 11 bases remained unmatched. Germline CDR1 SGHNT, CDR2 YYREEE (reference sequence). The CDR3 runs to 16 residues. The library was built from about 0.4 ug RNA with molecular barcoded adaptors for alpha/delta and beta/gamma chains. TCRdb re-derived calls from the reads in MiXCR, one entry per CDR3 protein. This table holds 100,000 to 150,000 distinct CDR3 sequences, around 13% found once. This clonotype has at least ten counts. The chain uses TRBV5-4 and TRBJ2-5; 9 nucleotides agree with TRBD2. Sequencing was performed on a population of CD138-negative cells sorted from bone marrow. This sequence was found in a donor aged 40 or older with multiple myeloma. The CDR3, as DNA: TGTGCCAGCAGCTCTACAGGGGCGGGAGGGCCTGAGACCCAGTACTTC. It translates to CASSSTGAGGPETQYF. The complete variable domain, with remaining parts taken from reference TRBV5-4 and TRBJ2-5, reads ETGVTQSPTHLIKTRGQQVTLRCSSQSGHNTVSWYQQALGQGPQFIFQYYREEENGRGNFPPRFSGLQFPNYSSELNVNALELDDSALYLCASSSTGAGGPETQYFGPGTRLLVL.